This T cell receptor beta chain was sequenced for a study of CD8+ T cells in alopecia areata. The wider study: Tofacitinib administration to treated patients was oral, at 5 to 10 mg twice daily. Overall study results and limits: Scalp repertoires also include resident alphabeta T cells from normal skin. Among the 100 top clones, expanded CD8+ clones, like scalp clonality, were significantly decreased by tofacitinib.

Comments on this clone: Its specificity is not known.

Reverse transcribed after extraction, RNA yielded cDNA as the sequencing template. Profiling relied on immunoSEQ multiplex PCR, and the TCRdb table lists in-frame clones only, not all of them. Of 130,000 or so clones listed, around 87% were seen once; the top ten hold around 14%. Treatment here: oral pan-JAK inhibitor, 5-10 mg twice daily. CDR1 is MDHEN, CDR2 SYDVKM, per germline. This CDR3 region has 17 residues. V trimming: 5 bases; J trimming: 3 bases; junction bases outside the gene matches: 11. V and J are TRBV28 and TRBJ2-3; the match to TRBD2 covers 10 bases. This receptor was obtained from a human donor with alopecia areata. The sample here was CD8+ T cells sorted from blood, taken at week 4, from a patient treated with tofacitinib. The CDR3 protein is CASSTPTLAGDTDTQYF. The CDR3 nucleotides are TGTGCCAGCAGTACCCCGACGCTAGCGGGAGATACAGATACGCAGTATTTT. The full variable domain, its missing parts supplied by reference TRBV28 and TRBJ2-3, is DVKVTQSSRYLVKRTGEKVFLECVQDMDHENMFWYRQDPGLGLRLIYFSYDVKMKEKGDIPEGYSVSREKKERFSLILESASTNQTSMYLCASSTPTLAGDTDTQYFGPGTRLTVL.